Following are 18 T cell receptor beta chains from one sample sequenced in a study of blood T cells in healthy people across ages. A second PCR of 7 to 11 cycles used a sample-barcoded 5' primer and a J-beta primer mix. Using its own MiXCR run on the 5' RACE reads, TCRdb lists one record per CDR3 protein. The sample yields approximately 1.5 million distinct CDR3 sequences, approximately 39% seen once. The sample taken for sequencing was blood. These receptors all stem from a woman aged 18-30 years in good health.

The CDR3 DNA reads TGCAGTGCTAGAGATAATAGCGGGAGAGGTAGGAATGAGCAGTTCTTC. Encoded protein: CSARDNSGRGRNEQFF. This rearrangement joins TRBV20-1 to TRBJ2-1, with 9 bases that match TRBD2. The CDR3 consists of 16 residues. In germline, CDR1 is DFQATT, CDR2 SNEGSKA (reference sequence). With V trimmed by 0 bases and J by 7 bases, 10 bases remained unmatched.

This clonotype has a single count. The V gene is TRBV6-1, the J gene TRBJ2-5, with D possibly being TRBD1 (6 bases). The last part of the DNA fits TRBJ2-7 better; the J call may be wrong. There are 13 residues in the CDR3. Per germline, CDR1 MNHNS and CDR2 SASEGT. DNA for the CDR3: TGTGCCAGCAGTGACCAGGGGTACTACGAGCAGTACTTC. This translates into CASSDQGYYEQYF.

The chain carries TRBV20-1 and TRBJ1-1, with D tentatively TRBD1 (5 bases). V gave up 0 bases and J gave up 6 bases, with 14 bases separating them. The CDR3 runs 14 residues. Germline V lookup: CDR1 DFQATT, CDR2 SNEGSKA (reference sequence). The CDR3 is CSARDGRGWAEAFF. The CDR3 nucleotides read TGCAGTGCTAGAGATGGGCGGGGGTGGGCTGAAGCTTTCTTT.

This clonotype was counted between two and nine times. The CDR3 protein is CAISPNYALGDYGYTF. CDR3 sequence (DNA): TGTGCCATCAGCCCAAACTACGCCCTCGGGGACTATGGCTACACCTTC. This rearrangement joins TRBV10-3 to TRBJ1-2, with D hard to call. V lost 6 bases and J 3 bases, leaving 20 bases between the germline ends. CDR1 and CDR2 from the germline V gene are ENHRY and SYGVKD. This CDR3 contains 16 residues.

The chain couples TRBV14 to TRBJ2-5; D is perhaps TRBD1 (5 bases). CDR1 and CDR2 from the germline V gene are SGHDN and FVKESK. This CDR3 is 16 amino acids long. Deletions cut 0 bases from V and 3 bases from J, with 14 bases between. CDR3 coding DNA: TGTGCCAGCAGCCAAGATGAGTGGGGCCTCGAAGAGACCCAGTACTTC. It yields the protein CASSQDEWGLEETQYF.

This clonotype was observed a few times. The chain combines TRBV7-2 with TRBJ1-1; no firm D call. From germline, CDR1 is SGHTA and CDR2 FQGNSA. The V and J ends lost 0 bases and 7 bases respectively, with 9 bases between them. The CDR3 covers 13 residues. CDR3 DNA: TGTGCCAGCAGCTTAGCCCTTACAGTTGAAGCTTTCTTT. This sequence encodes CASSLALTVEAFF.

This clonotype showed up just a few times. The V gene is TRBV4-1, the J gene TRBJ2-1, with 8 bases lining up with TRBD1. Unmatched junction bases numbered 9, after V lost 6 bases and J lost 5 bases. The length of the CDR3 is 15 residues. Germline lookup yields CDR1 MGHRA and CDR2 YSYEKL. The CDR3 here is CASSPTGGPDNEQFF. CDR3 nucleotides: TGCGCCAGCAGTCCAACAGGGGGACCCGACAATGAGCAGTTCTTC.

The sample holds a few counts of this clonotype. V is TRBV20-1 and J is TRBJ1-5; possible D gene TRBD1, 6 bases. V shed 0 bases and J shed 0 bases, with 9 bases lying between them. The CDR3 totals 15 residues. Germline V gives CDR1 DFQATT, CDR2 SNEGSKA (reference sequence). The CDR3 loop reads CSARDYRVSNQPQHF. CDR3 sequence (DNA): TGCAGTGCTAGAGATTACAGGGTTAGCAATCAGCCCCAGCATTTT.

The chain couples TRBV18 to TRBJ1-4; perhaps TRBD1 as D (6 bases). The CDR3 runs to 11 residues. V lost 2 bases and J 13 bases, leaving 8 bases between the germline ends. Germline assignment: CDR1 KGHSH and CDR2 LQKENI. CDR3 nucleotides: TGTGCCAGCTCACCAGGGACAAGACTGTTTTTT. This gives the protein CASSPGTRLFF. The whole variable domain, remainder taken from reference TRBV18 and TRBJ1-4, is NAGVMQNPRHLVRRRGQEARLRCSPMKGHSHVYWYRQLPEEGLKFMVYLQKENIIDESGMPKERFSAEFPKEGPSILRIQQVVRGDSAAYFCASSPGTRLFFGSGTQLSVL.

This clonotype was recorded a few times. CDR3 residues: CASSLWGEDTQYF. The CDR3 nucleotides are TGCGCCAGCAGCTTATGGGGTGAAGATACGCAGTATTTT. The V gene is TRBV5-1, the J gene TRBJ2-3; D remains unclear. The CDR3 covers 13 residues. In germline, CDR1 is SGHRS, CDR2 YFSETQ. Between the trimmed V and J ends, which lost 2 bases and 5 bases, there was a span of 9 bases.

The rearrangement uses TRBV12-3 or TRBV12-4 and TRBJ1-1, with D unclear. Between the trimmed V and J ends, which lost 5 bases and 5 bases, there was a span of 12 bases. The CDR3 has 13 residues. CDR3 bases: TGTGCCAGCAGTCTAAACGAGCATACTGAAGCTTTCTTT. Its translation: CASSLNEHTEAFF.

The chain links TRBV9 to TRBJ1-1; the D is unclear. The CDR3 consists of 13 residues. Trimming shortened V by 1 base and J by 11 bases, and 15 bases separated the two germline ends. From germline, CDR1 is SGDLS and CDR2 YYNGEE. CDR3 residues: CASSVPGRSTAFF. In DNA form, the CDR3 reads TGTGCCAGCAGCGTACCGGGTAGGAGTACGGCTTTCTTT.

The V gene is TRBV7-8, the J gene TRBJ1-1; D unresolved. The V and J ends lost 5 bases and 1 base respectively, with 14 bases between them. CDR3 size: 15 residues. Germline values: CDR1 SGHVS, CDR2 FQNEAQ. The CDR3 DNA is TGTGCCAGCAGCCTCGAACGGTGGGGGAACACTGAAGCTTTCTTT. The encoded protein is CASSLERWGNTEAFF.

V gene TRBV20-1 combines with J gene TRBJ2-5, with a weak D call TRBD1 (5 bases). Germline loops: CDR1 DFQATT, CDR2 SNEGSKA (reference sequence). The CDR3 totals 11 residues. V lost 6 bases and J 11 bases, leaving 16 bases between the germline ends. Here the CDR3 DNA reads TGCAGTGCCCCGACAGTGGCTGAGCAGTACTTC. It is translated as CSAPTVAEQYF.

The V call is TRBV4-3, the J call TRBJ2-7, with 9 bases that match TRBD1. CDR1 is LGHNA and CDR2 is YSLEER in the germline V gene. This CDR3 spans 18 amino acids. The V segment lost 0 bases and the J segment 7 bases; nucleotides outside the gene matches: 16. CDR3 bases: TGCGCCAGCAGCCAAGACCCACAGACAGGGGGAGCCTACAATGAGCAGTACTTC. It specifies CASSQDPQTGGAYNEQYF.

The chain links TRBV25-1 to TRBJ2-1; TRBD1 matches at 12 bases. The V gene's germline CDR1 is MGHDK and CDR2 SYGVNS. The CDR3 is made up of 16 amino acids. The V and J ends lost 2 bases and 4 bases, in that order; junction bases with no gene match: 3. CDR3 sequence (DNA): TGTGCCAGCAGTGAAGGGACAGGGGGCTGGTACAATGAGCAGTTCTTC. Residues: CASSEGTGGWYNEQFF.

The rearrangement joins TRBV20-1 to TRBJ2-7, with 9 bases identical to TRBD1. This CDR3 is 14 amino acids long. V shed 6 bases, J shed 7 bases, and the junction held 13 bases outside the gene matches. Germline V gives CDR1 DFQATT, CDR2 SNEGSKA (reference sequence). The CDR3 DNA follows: TGCAGTGCCTCGACAGGGGGTTACCACAATGAGCAGTACTTC. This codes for CSASTGGYHNEQYF.

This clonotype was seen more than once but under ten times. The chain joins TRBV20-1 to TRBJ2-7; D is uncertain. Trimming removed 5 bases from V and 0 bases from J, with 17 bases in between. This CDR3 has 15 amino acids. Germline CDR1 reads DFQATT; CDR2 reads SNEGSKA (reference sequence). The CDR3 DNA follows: TGCAGTGCTTCCCGCGACGGTAGAAGCTCCTACGAGCAGTACTTC. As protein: CSASRDGRSSYEQYF.